The clone carrying this T cell receptor (beta chain) came up many times. These data are taken from a study of blood T cell repertoires in COVID-19. The CDR3 extends over 13 amino acids. Germline V lookup: CDR1 MGHRA, CDR2 YSYEKL. Deletions cut 0 bases from V and 2 bases from J, with 5 bases between. Measured with immunoSEQ multiplex PCR; TCRdb has only the in-frame clones, and not every one. The table lists some 300,000 clones, 70% to 90% of them singletons. Material: peripheral blood. The chain uses TRBV4-1 and TRBJ2-7; a possible D gene is TRBD1 (5 bases). This receptor was taken from a woman under 40 who had recovered from COVID-19. The CDR3 coding sequence is TGCGCCAGCAGCCAAGAACAGGCCTACGAGCAGTACTTC. Protein product: CASSQEQAYEQYF.